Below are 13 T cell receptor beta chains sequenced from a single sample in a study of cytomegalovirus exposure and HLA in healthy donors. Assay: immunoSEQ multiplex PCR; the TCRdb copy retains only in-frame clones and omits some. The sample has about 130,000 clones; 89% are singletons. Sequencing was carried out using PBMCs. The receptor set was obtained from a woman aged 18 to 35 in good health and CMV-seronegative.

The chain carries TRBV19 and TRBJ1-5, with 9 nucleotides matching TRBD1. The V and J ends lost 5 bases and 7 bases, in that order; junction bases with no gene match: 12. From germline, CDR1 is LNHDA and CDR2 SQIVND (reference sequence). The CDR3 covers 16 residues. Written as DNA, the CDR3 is TGTGCCAGTAGTCCGAGACAGGGGGTCGGGCCCCAGCCCCAGCATTTT. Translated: CASSPRQGVGPQPQHF.

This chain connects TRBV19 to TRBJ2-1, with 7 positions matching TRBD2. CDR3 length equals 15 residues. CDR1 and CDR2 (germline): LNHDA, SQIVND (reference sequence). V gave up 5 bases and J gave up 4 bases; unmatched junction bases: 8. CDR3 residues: CASSEGGTIYNEQFF. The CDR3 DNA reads TGTGCCAGTAGTGAGGGAGGGACCATTTACAATGAGCAGTTCTTC.

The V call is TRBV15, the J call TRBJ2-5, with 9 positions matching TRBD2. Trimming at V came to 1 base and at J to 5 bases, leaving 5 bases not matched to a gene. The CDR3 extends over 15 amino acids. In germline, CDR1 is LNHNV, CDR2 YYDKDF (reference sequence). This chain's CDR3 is CATSRVAGVGETQYF. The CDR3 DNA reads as TGTGCCACCAGCAGAGTAGCGGGAGTAGGGGAGACCCAGTACTTC.

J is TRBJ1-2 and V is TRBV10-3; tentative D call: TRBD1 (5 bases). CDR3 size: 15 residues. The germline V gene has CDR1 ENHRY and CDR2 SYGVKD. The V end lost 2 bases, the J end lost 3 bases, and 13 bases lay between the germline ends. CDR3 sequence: CAISEPDRGDYGYTF. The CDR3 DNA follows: TGTGCCATCAGTGAGCCCGATCGGGGGGACTATGGCTACACCTTC.

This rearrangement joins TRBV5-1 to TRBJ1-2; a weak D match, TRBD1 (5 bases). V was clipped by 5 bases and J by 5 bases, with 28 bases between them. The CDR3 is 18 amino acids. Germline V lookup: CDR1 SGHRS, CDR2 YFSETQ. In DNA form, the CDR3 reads TGCGCCAGCAGTCCTCTTCCCTCGGGGGACGTAGGACCTTATGGCTACACCTTC. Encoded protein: CASSPLPSGDVGPYGYTF. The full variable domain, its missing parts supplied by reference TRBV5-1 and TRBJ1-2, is KAGVTQTPRYLIKTRGQQVTLSCSPISGHRSVSWYQQTPGQGLQFLFEYFSETQRNKGNFPGRFSGRQFSNSRSEMNVSTLELGDSALYLCASSPLPSGDVGPYGYTFGSGTRLTVV.

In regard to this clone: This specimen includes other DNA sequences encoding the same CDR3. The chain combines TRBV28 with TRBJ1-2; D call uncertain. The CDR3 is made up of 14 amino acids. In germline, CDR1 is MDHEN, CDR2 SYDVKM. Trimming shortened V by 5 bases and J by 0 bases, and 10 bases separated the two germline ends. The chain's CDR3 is CASSPGGANYGYTF. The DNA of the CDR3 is TGTGCCAGCAGTCCGGGAGGAGCTAACTATGGCTACACCTTC.

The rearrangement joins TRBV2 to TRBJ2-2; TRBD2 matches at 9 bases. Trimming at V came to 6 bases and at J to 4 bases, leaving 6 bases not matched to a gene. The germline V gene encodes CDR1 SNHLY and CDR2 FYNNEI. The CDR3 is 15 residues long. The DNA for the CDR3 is TGTGCCAGCAGATTCCATAGCGGGGGCACCGGGGAGCTGTTTTTT. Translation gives CASRFHSGGTGELFF.

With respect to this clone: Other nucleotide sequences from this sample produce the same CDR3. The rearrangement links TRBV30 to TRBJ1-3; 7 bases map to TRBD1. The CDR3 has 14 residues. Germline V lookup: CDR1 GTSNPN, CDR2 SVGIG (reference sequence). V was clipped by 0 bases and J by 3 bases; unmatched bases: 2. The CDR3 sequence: CAWSVTGVGNTIYF. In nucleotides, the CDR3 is TGTGCCTGGAGTGTAACAGGGGTTGGAAACACCATATATTTT.

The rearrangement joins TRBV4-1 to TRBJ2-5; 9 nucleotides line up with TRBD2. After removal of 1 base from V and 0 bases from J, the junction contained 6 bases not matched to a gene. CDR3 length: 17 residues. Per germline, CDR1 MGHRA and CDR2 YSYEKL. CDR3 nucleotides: TGCGCCAGCAGCCAAGGGGTCGCGGGGGGGTACCAAGAGACCCAGTACTTC. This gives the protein CASSQGVAGGYQETQYF.

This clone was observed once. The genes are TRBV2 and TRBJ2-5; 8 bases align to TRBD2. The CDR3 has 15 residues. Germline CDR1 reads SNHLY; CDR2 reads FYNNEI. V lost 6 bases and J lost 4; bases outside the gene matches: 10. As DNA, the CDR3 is TGTGCCAGCAGAGAGAGCGGGGGAGGGGTAGAGACCCAGTACTTC. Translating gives CASRESGGGVETQYF.

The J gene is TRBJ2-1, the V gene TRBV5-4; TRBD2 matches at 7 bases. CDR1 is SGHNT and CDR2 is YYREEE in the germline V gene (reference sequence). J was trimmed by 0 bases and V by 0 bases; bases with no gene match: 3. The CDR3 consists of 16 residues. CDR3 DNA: TGTGCCAGCAGCTTGGCGGGCGGGAGCTCCTACAATGAGCAGTTCTTC. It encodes CASSLAGGSSYNEQFF.

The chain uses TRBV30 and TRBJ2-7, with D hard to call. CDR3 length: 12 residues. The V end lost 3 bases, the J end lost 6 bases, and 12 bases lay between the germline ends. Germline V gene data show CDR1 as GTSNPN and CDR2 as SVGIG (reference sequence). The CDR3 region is CAWSADVGEQYF. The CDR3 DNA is TGTGCCTGGAGCGCGGATGTGGGCGAGCAGTACTTC.

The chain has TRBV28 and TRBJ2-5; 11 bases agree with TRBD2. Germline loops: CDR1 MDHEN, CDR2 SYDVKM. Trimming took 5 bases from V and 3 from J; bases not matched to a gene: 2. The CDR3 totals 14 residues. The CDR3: CASSELAGEETQYF. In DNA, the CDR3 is TGTGCCAGCAGTGAACTAGCGGGGGAAGAGACCCAGTACTTC.